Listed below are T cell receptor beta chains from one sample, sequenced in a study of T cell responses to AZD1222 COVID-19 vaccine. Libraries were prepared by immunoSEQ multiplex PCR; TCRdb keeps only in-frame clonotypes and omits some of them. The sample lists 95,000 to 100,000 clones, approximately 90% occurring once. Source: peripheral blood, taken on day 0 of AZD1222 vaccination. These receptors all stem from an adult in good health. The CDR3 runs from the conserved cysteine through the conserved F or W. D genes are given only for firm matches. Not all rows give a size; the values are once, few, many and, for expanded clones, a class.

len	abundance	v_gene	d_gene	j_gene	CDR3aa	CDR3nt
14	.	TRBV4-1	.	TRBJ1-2	CASSQPQGPYGYTF	TGCGCCAGCAGCCAGCCCCAGGGTCCCTATGGCTACACCTTC
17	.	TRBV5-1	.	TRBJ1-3	CASSSSGVRSTGNTIYF	TGCGCCAGCAGCTCATCCGGGGTCCGCAGCACTGGAAACACCATATATTTT
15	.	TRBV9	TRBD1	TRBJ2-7	CASTPGQGAKNEQYF	TGTGCCAGCACCCCGGGACAGGGGGCGAAGAACGAGCAGTACTTC
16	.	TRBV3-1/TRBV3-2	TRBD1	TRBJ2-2	CASSQGGQGSTGELFF	TGTGCCAGCAGCCAAGGGGGACAGGGGTCCACCGGGGAGCTGTTTTTT
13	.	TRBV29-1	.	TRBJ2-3	CSVARANADTQYF	TGCAGCGTTGCTCGCGCTAATGCAGATACGCAGTATTTT
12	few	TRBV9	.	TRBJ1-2	CASSPNGQGYTF	TGTGCCAGCAGCCCGAACGGACAGGGCTACACCTTC
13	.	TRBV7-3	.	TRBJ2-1	CASSPDPNNEQFF	TGTGCCAGCAGCCCTGACCCAAACAATGAGCAGTTCTTC
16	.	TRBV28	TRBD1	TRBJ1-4	CASSRDRGLANEKLFF	TGTGCCAGCAGTAGGGACAGGGGGTTAGCTAATGAAAAACTGTTTTTT
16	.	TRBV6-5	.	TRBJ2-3	CASSSGDRQTTDTQYF	TGTGCCAGCAGTTCCGGCGACAGACAAACGACAGATACGCAGTATTTT
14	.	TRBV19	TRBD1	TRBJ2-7	CASSMPDRVREQYF	TGTGCCAGTAGTATGCCCGACAGGGTCCGCGAGCAGTACTTC
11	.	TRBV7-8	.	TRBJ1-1	CASSRTVEAFF	TGTGCCAGCAGCCGGACAGTTGAAGCTTTCTTT
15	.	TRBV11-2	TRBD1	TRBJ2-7	CASSSTRGLIVEQYF	TGTGCCAGCAGCTCTACCAGGGGGCTGATAGTCGAGCAGTACTTC
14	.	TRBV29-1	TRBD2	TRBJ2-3	CSVVSWAGGPTQYF	TGCAGCGTTGTGTCGTGGGCGGGGGGGCCTACGCAGTATTTT